This TCR beta chain was obtained from a study of blood T cell repertoires in COVID-19. Study at large: COVID-19 samples from acute and convalescent phases originated in the United States, Italy and Spain. The cDNA or gDNA used as material had been derived from T cells, B-cell-depleted T cells, or PBMCs.

Original processing methods: Nucleated cell number was recorded as an estimate derived from reference gene primer amplification. This table comes from immunoSEQ multiplex PCR, and its TCRdb copy is limited to in-frame clones, with some not included. That table supplies the V and J calls and clone size; D and trimming were determined from the DNA. Of fewer than 500,000 clones listed, 70% to 85% are singletons. Concerning this clone: The same CDR3 arises from other DNA sequences in this sample as well.

Germline V gene sequence: CDR1 GTSNPN, CDR2 SVGIG (reference sequence). V was shortened by 0 bases and J by 8 bases, with 7 bases between the two germline ends. This CDR3 comprises 11 residues. Sequencing was carried out using peripheral blood. The receptor was derived from a human donor with acute or convalescent COVID-19. The donor label of this sample is uncertain. This chain connects TRBV30 to TRBJ1-2, with D unclear. CDR3: CAWSVLRGYTF. CDR3 bases: TGTGCCTGGAGTGTACTAAGGGGCTACACCTTC.